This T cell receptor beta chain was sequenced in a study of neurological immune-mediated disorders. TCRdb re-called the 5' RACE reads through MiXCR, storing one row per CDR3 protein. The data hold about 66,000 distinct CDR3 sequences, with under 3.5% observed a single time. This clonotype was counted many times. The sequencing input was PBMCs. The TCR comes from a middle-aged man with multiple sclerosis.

CDR3 DNA: TGTGCCACCAGTGTAGCCAGCGGGAGGGTGAATGAGCAGTTCTTC. It is translated as CATSVASGRVNEQFF. The rearrangement links TRBV24-1 to TRBJ2-1; TRBD2 matches at 10 bases. Germline lookup yields CDR1 KGHDR and CDR2 SFDVKD. After removal of 5 bases from V and 7 bases from J, the junction contained 7 bases not matched to a gene. The CDR3 length is 15 residues.